This T cell receptor beta chain was profiled in a study of CD8 T cells in ankylosing spondylitis. General observations from the study: Some of the motif variants had earlier been found in reactive arthritis patients' fluid and blood. Reported data indicate significant enrichment of disease-linked clones within matched ankylosing spondylitis synovial fluid. The disease-linked clones had a CD8+ phenotype and low blood frequencies. Blood from ankylosing spondylitis patients appeared to carry a characteristic roughly eight-variant TCR beta motif.

Libraries for TCR beta were made by quantitative 5'-RACE with molecular barcodes. MiXCR, applied by TCRdb to the 5' RACE reads, yields one record per CDR3 protein. The table lists hundreds of thousands of distinct CDR3 sequences, roughly 27% of them singletons, with 0.89% in the top ten. The CDR3 has 15 amino acids. The germline V gene encodes CDR1 SEHNR and CDR2 FQNEAQ (reference sequence). J gave up 10 bases and V 5 bases, and 16 bases lay outside the gene matches. A remark on this clonotype: Its antigen is currently unknown.

This clonotype was sampled from a male donor with ankylosing spondylitis. The sample was blood, either unsorted or a sorted T cell fraction (not recorded which). This sequence joins TRBV7-9 and TRBJ1-1; 7 positions match TRBD1. The CDR3 sequence is CASSLGDRSILGAFF. The DNA for the CDR3 is TGTGCCAGCAGCCTAGGGGACAGAAGTATCTTGGGAGCTTTCTTT.